The next 28 T cell receptor beta chains were all read from a single sample in a study of patients and donors after allogeneic stem cell transplantation. TCRdb re-derived calls from the RT-PCR reads in MiXCR, one entry per CDR3 protein. The table has roughly 940,000 distinct CDR3 sequences, more than 15% seen once. Sequenced: blood, either unsorted or a sorted T cell fraction (not recorded which). The receptors were gathered from a human donor who was either an allogeneic HSCT recipient or a stem cell or donor lymphocyte infusion donor (not recorded which). It is not recorded whose cells these are; they may come from a transplant donor.

The chain uses TRBV5-1 and TRBJ1-4; D call uncertain. CDR1 SGHRS and CDR2 YFSETQ come from the germline V gene. Trimming removed 3 bases at V and 3 bases at J, with 15 bases between. The CDR3 consists of 16 residues. The CDR3 nucleotides read TGCGCCAGCAGCTCAGACCCCCGGCAGTCTAATGAAAAACTGTTTTTT. This gives the protein CASSSDPRQSNEKLFF.

The chain uses TRBV12-3 or TRBV12-4 and TRBJ1-1; D gene ambiguous. V lost 6 bases and J 7 bases, leaving 12 bases between the germline ends. The CDR3 length is 12 residues. The DNA for the CDR3 is TGTGCCAGCAGCACCGGTAGTCTTGAAGCTTTCTTT. Amino acid sequence: CASSTGSLEAFF.

The chain joins TRBV6-2 or TRBV6-3 to TRBJ1-5; D remains ambiguous. Germline V gene lookup returns CDR1 MNHEY and CDR2 SVGEGT. This CDR3 comprises 13 residues. The V end lost 2 bases, the J end lost 9 bases, and 11 bases lay between the germline ends. The DNA of the CDR3 is TGTGCCAGCAGTTACGACAATAGAAGGCCCCAGCATTTT. Protein product: CASSYDNRRPQHF.

The genes are TRBV9 and TRBJ2-2; maybe TRBD2 (6 bases). V lost 5 bases and J lost 0, with 14 bases in between. The V gene's germline CDR1 is SGDLS and CDR2 YYNGEE. This CDR3 has 16 amino acids. As DNA, the CDR3 is TGTGCCAGCAGGGGCACGGGGGTAACGAACACCGGGGAGCTGTTTTTT. Translated: CASRGTGVTNTGELFF. Supplemented by reference TRBV9 and TRBJ2-2, the full variable domain reads DSGVTQTPKHLITATGQRVTLRCSPRSGDLSVYWYQQSLDQGLQFLIQYYNGEERAKGNILERFSAQQFPDLHSELNLSSLELGDSALYFCASRGTGVTNTGELFFGEGSRLTVL.

In its sample, this clonotype was seen a few times. The gene calls are TRBV7-9 and TRBJ2-5; no clear D gene. The CDR3 runs to 11 residues. CDR1 SEHNR and CDR2 FQNEAQ come from the germline V gene (reference sequence). Trimming removed 5 bases from V and 9 bases from J, with 10 bases in between. CDR3 loop: CASSSSWAQYF. For the CDR3, the DNA is TGTGCCAGCAGCAGTAGCTGGGCCCAGTACTTC. Together with reference TRBV7-9 and TRBJ2-5, the CDR3 gives the full variable domain: DTGVSQNPRHKITKRGQNVTFRCDPISEHNRLYWYRQTLGQGPEFLTYFQNEAQLEKSRLLSDRFSAERPKGSFSTLEIQRTEQGDSAMYLCASSSSWAQYFGPGTRLLVL.

The chain carries TRBV11-2 and TRBJ2-1; perhaps TRBD2 as D (6 bases). The germline gives CDR1 SGHAT, CDR2 FQNNGV. The CDR3 length is 15 residues. V lost 5 bases, J lost 8 bases, and 19 bases lay in between. The CDR3 DNA reads TGTGCCAGCAGCCCCGACGGTCGGAGGGCGGATGAGCAGTTCTTC. This sequence encodes CASSPDGRRADEQFF.

This clonotype was detected only a few times. This rearrangement joins TRBV24-1 to TRBJ2-1, with D unresolved. With 3 bases removed from V and 3 bases from J, the gap between germline ends came to 11 bases. The CDR3 has 15 amino acids. In germline, CDR1 is KGHDR, CDR2 SFDVKD. CDR3 residues: CATSDVEKNYNEQFF. DNA of the CDR3: TGTGCCACCAGTGATGTGGAGAAGAACTACAATGAGCAGTTCTTC.

This chain links TRBV5-1 with TRBJ1-5; D is perhaps TRBD1 (6 bases). The V gene's germline CDR1 is SGHRS and CDR2 YFSETQ. Trimming took off 7 bases at V and 6 bases at J, with 23 bases between the two ends. The CDR3 has 16 amino acids. The CDR3 bases are TGCGCCAGCGGGACTCGGCACAGGGCAAGGCCTCAGCCCCAGCATTTT. The encoded protein is CASGTRHRARPQPQHF.

The rearrangement joins TRBV7-3 to TRBJ1-2; 9 nucleotides agree with TRBD1. CDR3 length: 15 amino acids. V dropped 4 bases and J dropped 6; count of bases not matched to a gene: 9. Germline lookup yields CDR1 SGHTA and CDR2 FQGTGA. CDR3 DNA sequence: TGTGCCAGCAGCTCCACAGGGGGCGCTTACGATGGCTACACCTTC. Translating it yields CASSSTGGAYDGYTF.

The sample holds a few counts of this clonotype. Here the CDR3 reads CAISEGNLNTEAFF. The CDR3, as DNA: TGTGCCATCAGTGAGGGAAATTTGAACACTGAAGCTTTCTTT. The J gene is TRBJ1-1, the V gene TRBV10-3; D is ambiguous. Germline V gene sequence: CDR1 ENHRY, CDR2 SYGVKD. Deletions cut 2 bases from V and 0 bases from J, with 7 bases between. The CDR3 length is 14 residues.

This clonotype showed up just a few times. The V and J genes are TRBV20-1 and TRBJ2-1; the D gene could be TRBD1 or TRBD2 (5 bases each). Looked up from germline, CDR1 is DFQATT and CDR2 is SNEGSKA (reference sequence). CDR3 length: 15 residues. The V end lost 4 bases, the J end lost 6 bases, and 19 bases lay between the germline ends. Here the CDR3 DNA reads TGCAGTGCTACTAACCCGGGACCGGCAATCAATGAGCAGTTCTTC. The encoded protein is CSATNPGPAINEQFF.

This clonotype was seen a handful of times. V usage is TRBV20-1 and J usage is TRBJ1-3; D may be TRBD1 (5 bases). The V gene lost 1 base and the J gene lost 4 bases, with 20 bases spanning the gap. The germline gives CDR1 DFQATT, CDR2 SNEGSKA (reference sequence). The CDR3 totals 17 residues. The DNA of the CDR3 is TGCAGTGCTAGAGGCCTAGGGACTTCCCCGTCCGGAAACACCATATATTTT. This codes for CSARGLGTSPSGNTIYF.

This clonotype was seen more than once but under ten times. The genes are TRBV6-1 and TRBJ1-1; 8 nucleotides align to TRBD1. The germline CDR1 and CDR2 sequences are MNHNS and SASEGT. J gave up 2 bases and V 5 bases, and 4 bases lay outside the gene matches. The CDR3 length is 14 residues. CDR3 bases: TGTGCCAGCAGTCGCAGGGGGCGAAACACTGAAGCTTTCTTT. Translation: CASSRRGRNTEAFF.

This clonotype has at least ten counts. J is TRBJ2-5 and V is TRBV25-1; D is possibly TRBD2 (6 bases). The CDR3 totals 12 residues. V dropped 6 bases and J dropped 4 bases, with 9 bases sitting between them. Germline CDR1 reads MGHDK; CDR2 reads SYGVNS. As DNA, the CDR3 is TGTGCCAGCAGCTCTAGCGCAGAGACCCAGTACTTC. Protein product: CASSSSAETQYF.

This clonotype was picked up a small number of times. The chain links TRBV3-1 to TRBJ2-1; D ambiguous. Germline V lookup: CDR1 LGHDT, CDR2 YNNKEL (reference sequence). V dropped 4 bases and J dropped 7 bases, with 17 bases sitting between them. The CDR3 length is 15 residues. CDR3 nucleotides: TGTGCCAGCAGCCGTATGATGACCAATCGGAATGAGCAGTTCTTC. Protein sequence: CASSRMMTNRNEQFF.

This clonotype turned up a few times. The chain couples TRBV27 to TRBJ2-7; 7 nucleotides align to TRBD2. V shed 10 bases and J 6 bases; nucleotides not matched to a gene: 15. This CDR3 comprises 14 residues. CDR1 and CDR2 from the germline V gene are MNHEY and SMNVEV (reference sequence). CDR3 DNA sequence: TGTGCCACCAAGCCCGGGGGAGGGGCTGGCGAGCAGTACTTC. Translating it yields CATKPGGGAGEQYF.

The CDR3: CASSYGLEVAQYF. For the CDR3, the DNA is TGTGCCAGCAGTTATGGCCTAGAGGTGGCCCAGTACTTC. The chain employs TRBV6-6 and TRBJ2-5; unclear D gene. CDR1 and CDR2 from the germline V gene are MNHNY and SVGAGI (reference sequence). Between the trimmed V and J ends, which lost 3 bases and 9 bases, there was a span of 14 bases. The CDR3 sequence is 13 residues long.

The gene calls are TRBV10-3 and TRBJ2-3, with TRBD2 matching over 8 bases. Germline values: CDR1 ENHRY, CDR2 SYGVKD. There are 18 residues in the CDR3. The V and J ends lost 2 bases and 0 bases, in that order; junction bases with no gene match: 10. The CDR3 region is CAISEIAGGTLSTDTQYF. CDR3 sequence (DNA): TGTGCCATCAGTGAGATTGCGGGAGGTACCCTTAGCACAGATACGCAGTATTTT.

This clonotype came up once. V usage is TRBV12-1 and J usage is TRBJ2-2; the listed D gene, TRBD1, was not tested against the DNA. TRBV12-1 is noted as a pseudogene. The CDR3 is 18 residues long. The CDR3 DNA follows: TGTGCCAGCAGCTTGGGGACCTGGGACAGGGGGCTTATCGGGGAGCTGTTTTTT. Amino acid sequence: CASSLGTWDRGLIGELFF.

This clonotype was counted at least ten times. This sequence joins TRBV5-1 and TRBJ2-1; D uncertain. Between the trimmed V and J ends, which lost 2 bases and 4 bases, there was a span of 10 bases. The CDR3 runs to 14 residues. CDR1 and CDR2 from the germline V gene are SGHRS and YFSETQ. CDR3 region: CASSFSAAYNEQFF. As DNA, the CDR3 is TGCGCCAGCAGCTTTTCTGCGGCATACAATGAGCAGTTCTTC.

This clonotype occurred once. The chain links TRBV19 to TRBJ1-3; D gene ambiguous. Deletions cut 3 bases from V and 0 bases from J, with 9 bases between. The CDR3 is 15 residues long. Germline assignment: CDR1 LNHDA and CDR2 SQIVND (reference sequence). Here the CDR3 DNA reads TGTGCCAGTAGTATCAGCGTTGACTCTGGAAACACCATATATTTT. Its protein is CASSISVDSGNTIYF.

The chain carries TRBV5-1 and TRBJ2-2; D is unresolved. The CDR3 is 14 residues long. Deletions cut 4 bases from V and 0 bases from J, with 7 bases between. Germline V CDR1 and CDR2: SGHRS, YFSETQ. The CDR3 reads CASSVFTNTGELFF. For the CDR3, the DNA is TGCGCCAGCAGCGTATTTACGAACACCGGGGAGCTGTTTTTT.

The table lists this clonotype with a few counts. The chain recombines TRBV2 with TRBJ2-7, with D possibly matching TRBD2 (5 bases). The CDR3 runs to 13 residues. Trimming pared 1 base from V and 10 bases from J, leaving 14 bases between. Germline CDR1 reads SNHLY; CDR2 reads FYNNEI. CDR3 in DNA: TGTGCCAGCAGTGAAGGTATAACGACTACTCAGTACTTC. Translation: CASSEGITTTQYF.

J is TRBJ1-1 and V is TRBV29-1; a possible D gene is TRBD1 (5 bases). Trimming took off 2 bases at V and 4 bases at J, with 14 bases between the two ends. CDR1 is SQVTM and CDR2 is ANQGSEA in the germline V gene. The CDR3 is 14 residues long. The CDR3 is CSVEPGRGTTEAFF. The CDR3 region has the DNA TGCAGCGTTGAACCCGGAAGAGGGACCACTGAAGCTTTCTTT.

In this sample, this clonotype turned up a few times. This chain connects TRBV12-3 or TRBV12-4 to TRBJ2-5; the match to TRBD2 covers 10 bases. The CDR3 is 14 residues long. The ends lost 5 bases at V and 5 bases at J; junction bases unmatched: 5. CDR3 sequence: CASSKGLARETQYF. The DNA of the CDR3 is TGTGCCAGCAGTAAGGGACTAGCGCGGGAGACCCAGTACTTC.

This clonotype was seen many times. This chain links TRBV12-3 or TRBV12-4 with TRBJ2-7; TRBD1 matches at 7 bases. The CDR3 is 15 residues long. The V segment lost 4 bases and the J segment 6 bases; nucleotides outside the gene matches: 12. CDR3 DNA sequence: TGTGCCAGCAGTTACCCGGGACAGCCTCAAGTCGAGCAGTACTTC. Translation gives CASSYPGQPQVEQYF.

In this sample, this clonotype turned up a few times. V usage is TRBV4-1 and J usage is TRBJ2-1; D is tentatively TRBD1 or TRBD2 (5 bases each). Trimming left V 8 bases short and J 4 bases short, with 15 bases between. Germline CDR1 reads MGHRA; CDR2 reads YSYEKL. The CDR3 contains 14 residues. CDR3 nucleotides: TGCGCCAGCCGGGACCTGAGCAGTTACAATGAGCAGTTCTTC. Its translation is CASRDLSSYNEQFF.

The rearrangement uses TRBV5-4 and TRBJ2-3; D could derive from TRBD1 or TRBD2 (5 bases each). The V and J ends lost 6 bases and 4 bases respectively, with 9 bases between them. The CDR3 extends over 12 amino acids. In germline, CDR1 is SGHNT, CDR2 YYREEE (reference sequence). The DNA of the CDR3 is TGTGCCAGCACTGGGACGTCAGATACGCAGTATTTT. Its translation is CASTGTSDTQYF.